The present entry profiles one T cell receptor (beta chain) with its context. The table came from immunoSEQ multiplex PCR; TCRdb's copy has only in-frame clones and leaves some out. This table holds 140,000 to 150,000 clones, about nine tenths found once. The source of the sample is a study of control samples from healthy donors and cancer patients. V lost 4 bases and J lost 9, with 19 bases in between. This CDR3 is 15 amino acids long. CDR1 and CDR2 (germline): SGHVS, FQNEAQ. The sequenced material came from blood. The chain couples TRBV7-8 to TRBJ1-5, with TRBD1 as a possible D gene (5 bases). This sequence was found in a man aged 30-40 years in good health. CDR3 amino acids: CASSSSGADWGPQHF. The CDR3 bases are TGTGCCAGCAGCTCAAGTGGGGCGGACTGGGGGCCCCAGCATTTT.